Listed below are T cell receptor beta chains from one sample, sequenced in a study of cytomegalovirus exposure and HLA in healthy donors. Clones were sequenced by immunoSEQ multiplex PCR, and TCRdb holds only the in-frame ones, with some missing. The sample includes approximately 90,000 clones, around 82% of them seen just once. The sample was PBMCs. The source of these receptors is a man between 40 and 49 years old in good health and CMV-seronegative. Each CDR3 is given with its conserved first and last residue. Each record gives: clone size, V gene, D gene, J gene, CDR3 DNA, CDR3 protein. The D gene is left open where the match is weak. Expanded clones are given a class, and other clones once, few, many or no size at all.

NA	TRBV2	TRBD1	TRBJ1-6	TGTGCCAGCAGGAGGGACAGCGCCTATAATTCACCCCTCCACTTT	CASRRDSAYNSPLHF
NA	TRBV5-4	NA	TRBJ2-3	TGTGCCAGCAGCTTTGGGGCGGGGAGCACAGATACGCAGTATTTT	CASSFGAGSTDTQYF
NA	TRBV7-6	TRBD2	TRBJ2-7	TGTGCCAGCAGCTTAACTAGCGGGGGGCCGTACGAGCAGTACTTC	CASSLTSGGPYEQYF
NA	TRBV7-6	TRBD2	TRBJ2-3	TGTGCCAGCAGCGCAACTAGCGGGGGGGCCGGAGATACGCAGTATTTT	CASSATSGGAGDTQYF
NA	TRBV9	TRBD1	TRBJ1-1	TGTGCCAGCAGCGTAGCTGCAGGGGGCCGAAACACTGAAGCTTTCTTT	CASSVAAGGRNTEAFF
few	TRBV20-1	NA	TRBJ1-1	TGCAGTGCCAGACAGAACACTGAAGCTTTCTTT	CSARQNTEAFF
NA	TRBV5-1	TRBD1	TRBJ1-6	TGCGCCAGCAGCCCGGCAGGGGGGTATTCACCCCTCCACTTT	CASSPAGGYSPLHF
NA	TRBV19	TRBD1	TRBJ1-5	TGTGCCAGTAGGACACAGGGGACAGGCAATCAGCCCCAGCATTTT	CASRTQGTGNQPQHF
NA	TRBV5-4	NA	TRBJ2-5	TGTGCCAGCATTATTGCGCGAACCCCCCAAGAGACCCAGTACTTC	CASIIARTPQETQYF
once	TRBV9	TRBD1	TRBJ2-3	TGTGCCAGCAGCCCCCGACAGGGGGCCACAGATACGCAGTATTTT	CASSPRQGATDTQYF
NA	TRBV30	TRBD2	TRBJ2-3	TGTGCTTGGAGTGTGCGGGGGGCAGATACGCAGTATTTT	CAWSVRGADTQYF
NA	TRBV28	TRBD1	TRBJ1-3	TGTGCCAGCAGTTCACCCTGGACAGGCTCTGGAAACACCATATATTTT	CASSSPWTGSGNTIYF
NA	TRBV6-1	NA	TRBJ1-1	TGTGCCACCCAACAGGTTAACCCGAACACTGAAGCTTTCTTT	CATQQVNPNTEAFF
NA	TRBV10-3	NA	TRBJ2-7	TGTGCCATCAGTGAAAACGGCTACGAGCAGTACTTC	CAISENGYEQYF
NA	TRBV5-4	NA	TRBJ2-7	TGTGCCAGCAGCTTGGCGGGGTATCAAGGCGAGCAGTACTTC	CASSLAGYQGEQYF
NA	TRBV5-6	TRBD2	TRBJ2-7	TGTGCCAGCAGCCCGGGGACTAGCGGGAGGTCAGCCTACGAGCAGTACTTC	CASSPGTSGRSAYEQYF
once	TRBV7-2	NA	TRBJ2-1	TGTGCCAGCAGCTTAGCGGTAGGCGGGCGTGAGCAGTTCTTC	CASSLAVGGREQFF
NA	TRBV28	NA	TRBJ1-5	TGTGCCAGCACCTTTAGGGGGGGGTATAGCAATCAGCCCCAGCATTTT	CASTFRGGYSNQPQHF
NA	TRBV4-2	TRBD2	TRBJ2-3	TGTGCCAGCAGCCAAGATCGTCGCGCGGCGGGGGGCCCCACAGATACGCAGTATTTT	CASSQDRRAAGGPTDTQYF
NA	TRBV19	NA	TRBJ2-2	TGTGCCAGTAGACGACAGGCGGACCTCACCGGGGAGCTGTTTTTT	CASRRQADLTGELFF
NA	TRBV30	TRBD2	TRBJ2-7	TGTGCCTGGAGAGGGCAGGGACTAAGCTCCTACGAGCAGTACTTC	CAWRGQGLSSYEQYF
few	TRBV6-1	NA	TRBJ2-6	TGTGCCAGCGGACAGTCAATCTCTGGGGCCAACGTCCTGACTTTC	CASGQSISGANVLTF
NA	TRBV18	TRBD1	TRBJ1-5	TGTGCCAGCTCACCCAGACAGGGGGATCAGCCCCAGCATTTT	CASSPRQGDQPQHF
few	TRBV29-1	NA	TRBJ2-1	TGCAGCGTCGAGGATGTACCGAGCTCCTACAATGAGCAGTTCTTC	CSVEDVPSSYNEQFF
NA	TRBV9	NA	TRBJ2-5	TGTGCCAGCAGCCCCCTTCAGACCCAGTACTTC	CASSPLQTQYF
NA	TRBV29-1	NA	TRBJ1-4	TGCAGCGTTGCACAGGGTTCTGAAAAACTGTTTTTT	CSVAQGSEKLFF
NA	TRBV10-3	NA	TRBJ2-3	TGTGCCATCAGTGATCCGAATGGACAGACAGATACGCAGTATTTT	CAISDPNGQTDTQYF
NA	TRBV30	NA	TRBJ2-7	TGTGCCTGGACTACAGGGACCTACGAGCAGTACTTC	CAWTTGTYEQYF
NA	TRBV28	TRBD1	TRBJ1-2	TGTGCCAGCAGTTTATTAAGGAGACAGGGCGGCCACTATGGCTACACCTTC	CASSLLRRQGGHYGYTF
NA	TRBV28	TRBD1	TRBJ1-5	TGTGCCAGCAAAGGTTTCGGACAGGGGAGCAATCAGCCCCAGCATTTT	CASKGFGQGSNQPQHF
many	TRBV6-1	NA	TRBJ1-3	TGTGCCAGCAGTGATCTATCGGTAGACACCATATATTTT	CASSDLSVDTIYF
NA	TRBV28	TRBD1	TRBJ2-2	TGTGCCAGCGGGACAGGGAACACCGGGGAGCTGTTTTTT	CASGTGNTGELFF
NA	TRBV7-2	NA	TRBJ2-7	TGTGCCAGCAGCTTAGCGCAGGGTTACGAGCAATACTTC	CASSLAQGYEQYF
NA	TRBV30	NA	TRBJ2-7	TGTGCCTGGAGTGTATTACTTCTACAGATACGCTTC	CAWSVLLLQIRF
NA	TRBV27	NA	TRBJ2-7	TGTGCCAGCAGTTTCTTTAACGAGCAGTACTTC	CASSFFNEQYF
NA	TRBV11-2	NA	TRBJ2-5	TGTGCCAGCAGCTCCAAAGAGACCCAGTACTTC	CASSSKETQYF
NA	TRBV7-9	NA	TRBJ2-1	TGTGCCAGCAGCGTCCGGGGTGAGCAGTTCTTC	CASSVRGEQFF
NA	TRBV6-6	NA	TRBJ1-2	TGTGCCAGCAGTGCCTGGACAGTTTATGGCTACACCTTC	CASSAWTVYGYTF
NA	TRBV29-1	TRBD1	TRBJ1-5	TGCAGCGTTGGGCTCAGGGGGCGGATTGGCAATCAGCCCCAGCATTTT	CSVGLRGRIGNQPQHF
NA	TRBV18	NA	TRBJ2-7	TGTGCCAGCTCACCGGACAGATACGAGCAGTACTTC	CASSPDRYEQYF
NA	TRBV28	TRBD2	TRBJ2-3	TGTGCCAGCAGTTCTAGCGGGGGCCACACAGATACGCAGTATTTT	CASSSSGGHTDTQYF
NA	TRBV7-9	TRBD1	TRBJ1-2	TGTGCCAGCAGCTTAGGACAGGGGAATGGCTACACCTTC	CASSLGQGNGYTF
NA	TRBV7-3	TRBD2	TRBJ2-1	TGTGCCAGCAGCCCCTTTAGCGGGGGTAACAATGAGCAGTTCTTC	CASSPFSGGNNEQFF
few	TRBV7-2	NA	TRBJ2-6	TGTGCCAGCAGCCGCTCTGGGGCCAACGTCCTGACTTTC	CASSRSGANVLTF
NA	TRBV5-4	NA	TRBJ1-5	TGTGCCAGCAGCTTGCCTAATCAGCCCCAGCATTTT	CASSLPNQPQHF
NA	TRBV10-1	TRBD1	TRBJ2-7	TGCGCCAGCAGTGTGGACAGGGAGCACGAGCAGTACTTC	CASSVDREHEQYF
NA	TRBV5-1	TRBD2	TRBJ2-5	TGCGCCAGCAGCTTGCCGCGGGAGGGGCAGACCCAGTACTTC	CASSLPREGQTQYF
NA	TRBV7-9	TRBD2	TRBJ2-5	TGTGCCAGCAGTCTAAAGCGGGGATCGGGAGAGACCCAGTACTTC	CASSLKRGSGETQYF
NA	TRBV25-1	TRBD1	TRBJ1-1	TGTGCCAGCAGTGCTCAAAAGACAGGGAACTCTGAAGCTTTCTTT	CASSAQKTGNSEAFF
few	TRBV10-1	TRBD2	TRBJ2-3	TGCGCCAGCAGTGGGCTAGCGGGAGCTCCAGATACGCAGTATTTT	CASSGLAGAPDTQYF
NA	TRBV18	NA	TRBJ1-5	TGTGCCAGCTCACCTGGTGAAGCCAGGGAACAGCCCCAGCATTTT	CASSPGEAREQPQHF
NA	TRBV6-1	NA	TRBJ2-7	TGTGCCAGCAGAAGGGGGGGCGCGGACAACGGCGAGCAGTACTTC	CASRRGGADNGEQYF
NA	TRBV19	TRBD1	TRBJ1-5	TGTGCCAGTACCCGGACAGGGGGCAATCAGCCCCAGCATTTT	CASTRTGGNQPQHF
NA	TRBV7-8	NA	TRBJ1-1	TGTGCCAGCAGCCCCCAAACTGACAGGAACACTGAAGCTTTCTTT	CASSPQTDRNTEAFF